The 7 T cell receptor beta chains below were found in one sample sequenced in a study of cytomegalovirus exposure and HLA in healthy donors. The study ran its PCR with 60 Vbeta and 13 Jbeta primers. Libraries were prepared by immunoSEQ multiplex PCR; TCRdb keeps only in-frame clonotypes and omits some of them. This table holds some 170,000 clones, around 77% found once. Specimen: PBMCs. The source is a woman aged 30 to 39 in good health and CMV-seronegative.

The chain uses TRBV27 and TRBJ2-2; D is uncertain. V was cut by 5 bases and J by 5 bases, with 15 bases left in between. CDR3 length: 15 residues. CDR1 is MNHEY and CDR2 is SMNVEV in the germline V gene (reference sequence). The CDR3 DNA follows: TGTGCCAGCAGTCCCAATCATGTGAGAACCGGGGAGCTGTTTTTT. Its translation: CASSPNHVRTGELFF.

The genes are TRBV5-1 and TRBJ2-7; 9 nucleotides line up with TRBD2. Germline assignment: CDR1 SGHRS and CDR2 YFSETQ. CDR3 length: 16 amino acids. The trim removed 4 bases at V and 1 base at J, leaving 9 bases unmatched. For the CDR3, the DNA is TGCGCCAGCAGCCAAAATTGGGCGGGAGGGTCCTACGAGCAGTACTTC. This translates into CASSQNWAGGSYEQYF. Filled out from reference TRBV5-1 and TRBJ2-7, the complete variable domain reads KAGVTQTPRYLIKTRGQQVTLSCSPISGHRSVSWYQQTPGQGLQFLFEYFSETQRNKGNFPGRFSGRQFSNSRSEMNVSTLELGDSALYLCASSQNWAGGSYEQYFGPGTRLTVT.

This clone was recorded only once. V is TRBV5-1 and J is TRBJ1-6, with D uncertain. Looked up from germline, CDR1 is SGHRS and CDR2 is YFSETQ. This CDR3 has 15 residues. V shed 4 bases and J shed 9 bases, with 17 bases lying between them. CDR3 region: CASSREGVSGSPLHF. DNA of the CDR3: TGCGCCAGCAGCCGGGAGGGCGTCTCCGGTTCACCCCTCCACTTT. Together with reference TRBV5-1 and TRBJ1-6, the CDR3 gives the full variable domain: KAGVTQTPRYLIKTRGQQVTLSCSPISGHRSVSWYQQTPGQGLQFLFEYFSETQRNKGNFPGRFSGRQFSNSRSEMNVSTLELGDSALYLCASSREGVSGSPLHFGNGTRLTVT.

This chain uses TRBV30 with TRBJ1-3, with D possibly matching TRBD1 (5 bases). The CDR3 contains 14 residues. CDR1 and CDR2 (germline): GTSNPN, SVGIG (reference sequence). V lost 0 bases and J lost 8, with 14 bases in between. The CDR3 DNA reads as TGTGCCTGGAGTGTTGGGGCAGGGAGGGACACCATATATTTT. Amino acids: CAWSVGAGRDTIYF.

Only a few counts were recorded for this clone. The chain carries TRBV6-5 and TRBJ1-5, with D tentatively TRBD1 (5 bases). Trimming cost V 5 bases and J 4 bases, with 9 bases left between them. The germline V gene has CDR1 MNHEY and CDR2 SVGAGI. The CDR3 covers 13 residues. Here the CDR3 DNA reads TGTGCCAGCAGTCGGACATTAAATCAGCCCCAGCATTTT. Its protein is CASSRTLNQPQHF.

The rearrangement joins TRBV9 to TRBJ2-3, with 10 positions matching TRBD2. The CDR3 sequence is 16 residues long. Germline V gives CDR1 SGDLS, CDR2 YYNGEE. Trimming removed 2 bases from V and 3 bases from J; junction bases left unmatched: 6. CDR3 region: CASSVTSGDRTDTQYF. For the CDR3, the DNA is TGTGCCAGCAGCGTTACTAGCGGGGACCGAACAGATACGCAGTATTTT.

The chain is built from TRBV19 and TRBJ2-1, with 7 bases matching TRBD2. Looked up from germline, CDR1 is LNHDA and CDR2 is SQIVND (reference sequence). The ends lost 3 bases at V and 7 bases at J; junction bases unmatched: 9. The length of the CDR3 is 15 residues. CDR3 DNA sequence: TGTGCCAGTAGTATTTCGGGGGGTTGGGGGAATGAGCAGTTCTTC. Its protein product is CASSISGGWGNEQFF.